This TCR beta chain was recovered during a study of glioma-infiltrating T cells. There are 18 residues in the CDR3. Germline V gene sequence: CDR1 LGHNA, CDR2 YNFKEQ. Losses at the gene ends were 0 bases for V and 3 bases for J; bases not matched to a gene: 8. Study-wide findings and caveats: Tissue-blood divergence was below expectation in non-neoplastic patients, above in gliomas.

About this clonotype: Its antigen is currently unknown.

The iRepertoire nested amplicon-rescue multiplex PCR amplified TCR alpha and beta CDR3s from RNA. Each CDR3 protein gets one entry after TCRdb re-called the multiplex PCR reads with MiXCR. The sample yields 95,000 to 150,000 distinct CDR3 sequences, about 23% seen once. The chain uses TRBV4-2 and TRBJ2-3; TRBD2 matches at 11 bases. This clonotype was sampled from a human donor with low-grade glioma or glioblastoma, undergoing nonglioma brain surgery, or in good health (not recorded which). Sequenced sample: glioma tissue, nonneoplastic brain tissue, or PBMCs (not recorded which). CDR3 in amino acids: CASSQDLAGGGGTDTQYF. In DNA form, the CDR3 reads TGTGCCAGCAGCCAAGATCTAGCGGGAGGCGGCGGGACAGATACGCAGTATTTT.